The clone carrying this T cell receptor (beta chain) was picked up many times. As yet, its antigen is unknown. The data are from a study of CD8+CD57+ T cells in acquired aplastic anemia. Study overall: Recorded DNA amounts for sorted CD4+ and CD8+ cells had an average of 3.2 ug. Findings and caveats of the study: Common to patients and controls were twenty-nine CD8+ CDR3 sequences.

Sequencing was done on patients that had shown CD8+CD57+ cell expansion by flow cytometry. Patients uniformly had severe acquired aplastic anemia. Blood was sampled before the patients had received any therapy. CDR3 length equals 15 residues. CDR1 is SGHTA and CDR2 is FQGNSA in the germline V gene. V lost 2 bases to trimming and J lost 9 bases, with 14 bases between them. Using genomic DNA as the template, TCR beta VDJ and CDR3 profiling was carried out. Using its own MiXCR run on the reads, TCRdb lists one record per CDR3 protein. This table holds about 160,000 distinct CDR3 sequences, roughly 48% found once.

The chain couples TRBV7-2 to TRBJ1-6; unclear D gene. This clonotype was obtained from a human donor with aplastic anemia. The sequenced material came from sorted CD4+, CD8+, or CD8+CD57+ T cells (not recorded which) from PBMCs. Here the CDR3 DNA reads TGTGCCAGCAGCTTAAAGGCCAGCCGAGTTTCACCCCTCCACTTT. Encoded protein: CASSLKASRVSPLHF.